This paragraph reports one T cell receptor (beta chain). The record originates from a study of blood T cell repertoires in COVID-19. About the research overall: The United States, Italy and Spain were the sources of the acute and convalescent COVID-19 samples.

This CDR3 comprises 13 residues. From germline, CDR1 is SGHVS and CDR2 FQNEAQ. V shed 3 bases and J shed 3 bases, with 8 bases lying between them. The table came from immunoSEQ multiplex PCR; TCRdb's copy has only in-frame clones and leaves some out. This table has around 56,000 clones, roughly 70% appearing once. Sequencing was carried out using peripheral blood. The rearrangement uses TRBV7-8 and TRBJ1-1; D is perhaps TRBD1 (6 bases). This clonotype was sampled from an older woman with acute or convalescent COVID-19. Written as DNA, the CDR3 is TGTGCCAGCAGCTTCAACAGGGACACTGAAGCTTTCTTT. The encoded protein is CASSFNRDTEAFF.